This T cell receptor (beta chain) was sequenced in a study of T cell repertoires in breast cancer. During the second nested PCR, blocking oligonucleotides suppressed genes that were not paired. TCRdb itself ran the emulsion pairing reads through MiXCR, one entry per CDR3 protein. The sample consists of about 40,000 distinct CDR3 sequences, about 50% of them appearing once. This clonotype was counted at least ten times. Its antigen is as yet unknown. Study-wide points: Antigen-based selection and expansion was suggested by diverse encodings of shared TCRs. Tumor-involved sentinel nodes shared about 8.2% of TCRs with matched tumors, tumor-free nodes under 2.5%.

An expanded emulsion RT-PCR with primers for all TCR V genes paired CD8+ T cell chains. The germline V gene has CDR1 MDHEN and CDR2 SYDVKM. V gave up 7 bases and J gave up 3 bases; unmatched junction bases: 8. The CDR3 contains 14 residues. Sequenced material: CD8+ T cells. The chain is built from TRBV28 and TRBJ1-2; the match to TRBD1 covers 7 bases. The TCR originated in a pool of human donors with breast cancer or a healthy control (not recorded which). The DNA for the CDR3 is TGTGCCAGCAATAAACAGGGGAATGACTATGGCTACACCTTC. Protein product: CASNKQGNDYGYTF.